This entry lists 24 T cell receptor beta chains sequenced from one sample in a study of blood T cell repertoires in COVID-19. Repertoires were generated with immunoSEQ multiplex PCR, while TCRdb's copy carries only in-frame clones and drops some. The sample lists about 70,000 clones, 65% to 85% occurring once. The sample was peripheral blood. Receptors were obtained from a woman aged 55 to 70 with acute or convalescent COVID-19.

The chain couples TRBV2 to TRBJ2-3; 9 bases line up with TRBD2. J was trimmed by 0 bases and V by 0 bases; bases with no gene match: 4. CDR1 and CDR2 (germline): SNHLY, FYNNEI. The CDR3 length is 17 residues. The CDR3 DNA is TGTGCCAGCAGTGAAGCGACCCTAGCGGGAAGCACAGATACGCAGTATTTT. Its translation is CASSEATLAGSTDTQYF.

The chain joins TRBV7-8 to TRBJ1-3, with 7 nucleotides matching TRBD1. Trimming cost V 5 bases and J 0 bases; bases outside gene matches: 7. Germline assignment: CDR1 SGHVS and CDR2 FQNEAQ. This CDR3 spans 16 amino acids. CDR3 DNA: TGTGCCAGCAGCCATTCGACAGGGAGCTCTGGAAACACCATATATTTT. Its translation: CASSHSTGSSGNTIYF.

The chain recombines TRBV30 with TRBJ2-4, with 8 bases identical to TRBD1. Germline V CDR1 and CDR2: GTSNPN, SVGIG (reference sequence). The CDR3 spans 15 residues. V shed 2 bases and J 5 bases; nucleotides not matched to a gene: 8. The CDR3 loop reads CAWSPEQGGENIQYF. CDR3 in DNA: TGTGCCTGGAGTCCGGAACAGGGGGGAGAAAACATTCAGTACTTC.

The table lists this clone with a few counts. The V call is TRBV10-3, the J call TRBJ2-7; 7 bases line up with TRBD1. Trimming removed 10 bases from V and 4 bases from J; junction bases left unmatched: 13. The germline gives CDR1 ENHRY, CDR2 SYGVKD. The CDR3 consists of 14 residues. The CDR3 reads CATHSPGTAYEQYF. CDR3 nucleotides: TGTGCCACCCACAGCCCTGGGACAGCTTACGAGCAGTACTTC.

In its sample, this clone was seen a few times. The rearrangement uses TRBV25-1 and TRBJ1-2; perhaps TRBD1 as D (6 bases). V was clipped by 4 bases and J by 4 bases, with 10 bases between them. CDR3 length: 13 residues. Germline lookup yields CDR1 MGHDK and CDR2 SYGVNS. The CDR3 sequence is CASSGTGPYGYTF. The CDR3 nucleotides are TGTGCCAGCAGTGGAACAGGGCCCTATGGCTACACCTTC.

The chain is built from TRBV28 and TRBJ2-1; 10 nucleotides line up with TRBD1. V shed 4 bases and J 14 bases; nucleotides not matched to a gene: 14. Germline V lookup: CDR1 MDHEN, CDR2 SYDVKM. This CDR3 has 15 residues. Here the CDR3 reads CASSSPPGQGVGKFF. The CDR3 nucleotides are TGTGCCAGCAGTTCCCCTCCCGGACAGGGGGTTGGGAAGTTCTTC.

The V gene is TRBV6-5, the J gene TRBJ1-4; D uncertain. Germline V gene data show CDR1 as MNHEY and CDR2 as SVGAGI. CDR3 length equals 13 residues. Trimming shortened V by 0 bases and J by 8 bases, and 7 bases separated the two germline ends. The CDR3 spells CASSYSTSEKLFF. CDR3 nucleotides: TGTGCCAGCAGTTACTCGACATCCGAAAAACTGTTTTTT.

V gene TRBV28 combines with J gene TRBJ1-2; D is perhaps TRBD1 (6 bases). The germline V gene has CDR1 MDHEN and CDR2 SYDVKM. The CDR3 contains 13 residues. Trimming removed 5 bases from V and 7 bases from J, with 14 bases in between. Here the CDR3 reads CASSSGGQLGYTF. CDR3 nucleotides: TGTGCCAGCAGTAGCGGGGGGCAACTTGGCTACACCTTC.

The chain combines TRBV14 with TRBJ1-4; D is possibly TRBD1 (6 bases). V lost 0 bases and J 10 bases, leaving 12 bases between the germline ends. Germline-derived CDR1 and CDR2 are SGHDN and FVKESK. This CDR3 spans 14 amino acids. The DNA for the CDR3 is TGTGCCAGCAGCCAAGATCGCCAGGGGAGAAAACTGTTTTTT. This gives the protein CASSQDRQGRKLFF.

CDR3 DNA: TGTGCCAGCTCACCACCAGGGACAGGGGGCTTTAACACCGGGGAGCTGTTTTTT. As protein: CASSPPGTGGFNTGELFF. The V gene is TRBV18, the J gene TRBJ2-2; 12 bases fit TRBD1. The CDR3 is 18 residues long. In germline, CDR1 is KGHSH, CDR2 LQKENI. Trimming took 0 bases from V and 2 from J; bases not matched to a gene: 4. Looking up the rest from reference TRBV18 and TRBJ2-2 gives the full variable domain: NAGVMQNPRHLVRRRGQEARLRCSPMKGHSHVYWYRQLPEEGLKFMVYLQKENIIDESGMPKERFSAEFPKEGPSILRIQQVVRGDSAAYFCASSPPGTGGFNTGELFFGEGSRLTVL.

This clone appeared a single time. V and J are TRBV24-1 and TRBJ1-1; D might be TRBD1 (5 bases). The CDR3 is 14 amino acids. Germline assignment: CDR1 KGHDR and CDR2 SFDVKD. With 1 base removed from V and 5 bases from J, the gap between germline ends came to 10 bases. The chain's CDR3 is CATSDFRGRTEAFF. The CDR3 DNA reads as TGTGCCACCAGTGATTTTCGGGGGAGAACTGAAGCTTTCTTT.

The V gene is TRBV14, the J gene TRBJ2-7; 10 positions match TRBD1. This CDR3 comprises 14 residues. The germline V gene has CDR1 SGHDN and CDR2 FVKESK. The junction had 4 bases not matched to a gene; V was cut back by 5 bases and J by 3 bases. In DNA form, the CDR3 reads TGTGCCAGCAGCATGGGACAGGGGTACTACGAGCAGTACTTC. Protein sequence: CASSMGQGYYEQYF. Full variable domain (rest looked up from reference TRBV14 and TRBJ2-7): EAGVTQFPSHSVIEKGQTVTLRCDPISGHDNLYWYRRVMGKEIKFLLHFVKESKQDESGMPNNRFLAERTGGTYSTLKVQPAELEDSGVYFCASSMGQGYYEQYFGPGTRLTVT.

The chain is built from TRBV27 and TRBJ1-2; perhaps TRBD1 as D (6 bases). This CDR3 has 15 amino acids. Trimming removed 0 bases from V and 6 bases from J, with 14 bases in between. Looked up from germline, CDR1 is MNHEY and CDR2 is SMNVEV (reference sequence). CDR3 amino acids: CASSLSQGIANGYTF. CDR3 in DNA: TGTGCCAGCAGTTTATCGCAGGGGATAGCAAATGGCTACACCTTC.

The chain links TRBV9 to TRBJ2-7, with D possibly being TRBD2 (7 bases). This CDR3 comprises 16 residues. V shed 3 bases and J shed 2 bases, with 18 bases lying between them. CDR1 and CDR2 (germline): SGDLS, YYNGEE. CDR3 sequence (DNA): TGTGCCAGCAGCGCCGGAGGTGGGGGGGCCGCCTACGAGCAGTACTTC. Translation: CASSAGGGGAAYEQYF.

The V and J genes are TRBV6-5 and TRBJ1-2, with TRBD1 matching 7 bases. The CDR3 is 15 residues long. Germline assignment: CDR1 MNHEY and CDR2 SVGAGI. The trim removed 6 bases at V and 4 bases at J, leaving 11 bases unmatched. The CDR3 DNA reads TGTGCCAGCAGAACCCGGGACAGCCTAACCTATGGCTACACCTTC. Translated, it gives CASRTRDSLTYGYTF.

The genes are TRBV7-9 and TRBJ2-1; TRBD2 is a possible D gene (5 bases). V shed 5 bases and J shed 2 bases, with 13 bases lying between them. Germline CDR1 reads SEHNR; CDR2 reads FQNEAQ (reference sequence). This CDR3 is built from 15 residues. The CDR3 coding sequence is TGTGCCAGCAGCAGACTGACCGGGACCTACAATGAGCAGTTCTTC. Translating it yields CASSRLTGTYNEQFF. Filled out from reference TRBV7-9 and TRBJ2-1, the complete variable domain reads DTGVSQNPRHKITKRGQNVTFRCDPISEHNRLYWYRQTLGQGPEFLTYFQNEAQLEKSRLLSDRFSAERPKGSFSTLEIQRTEQGDSAMYLCASSRLTGTYNEQFFGPGTRLTVL.

The CDR3 sequence is CASSLSVAYNEQFF. DNA for the CDR3: TGCGCCAGCAGCCTCAGCGTAGCCTACAATGAGCAGTTCTTC. The chain is built from TRBV5-1 and TRBJ2-1; D is unresolved. The CDR3 has 14 amino acids. The germline V and J ends were trimmed by 4 bases and 2 bases, with 10 bases remaining between them. From germline, CDR1 is SGHRS and CDR2 YFSETQ.

This clone occurred once. The genes are TRBV5-1 and TRBJ1-1; D is possibly TRBD1 (6 bases). There are 14 residues in the CDR3. V was pared by 4 bases and J by 14 bases, with 24 bases between. Germline V gives CDR1 SGHRS, CDR2 YFSETQ. CDR3 DNA: TGCGCCAGCAGCGAAGGATCCGGGACATCTAATGAGTTCTTT. It translates to CASSEGSGTSNEFF.

The V call is TRBV7-9, the J call TRBJ1-1; D ambiguous. Trimming shortened V by 5 bases and J by 0 bases, and 7 bases separated the two germline ends. The CDR3 is 13 amino acids. The V gene's germline CDR1 is SEHNR and CDR2 FQNEAQ (reference sequence). As DNA, the CDR3 is TGTGCCAGCAGCCCACAAGTGAACACTGAAGCTTTCTTT. Its translation: CASSPQVNTEAFF.

The CDR3, as DNA: TGTGCCAGCAGTTTACGCGGCAGAAATTCACCCCTCCACTTT. Translating it yields CASSLRGRNSPLHF. The chain recombines TRBV27 with TRBJ1-6, with D uncertain. Germline lookup yields CDR1 MNHEY and CDR2 SMNVEV (reference sequence). Trimming took 2 bases from V and 7 from J, leaving 9 bases between them. This CDR3 is 14 amino acids long.

The chain has TRBV2 and TRBJ1-6, with TRBD1 matching over 10 bases. The germline V gene has CDR1 SNHLY and CDR2 FYNNEI. The CDR3 extends over 15 amino acids. Losses at the gene ends were 4 bases for V and 7 bases for J; bases not matched to a gene: 4. CDR3 sequence: CASSGQGARNSPLHF. The CDR3 DNA sequence: TGTGCCAGCAGTGGACAGGGGGCAAGGAATTCACCCCTCCACTTT.

The J gene is TRBJ2-3, the V gene TRBV10-3; no clear D. The V end was cut by 3 bases, the J end by 0 bases, with 16 bases between. Germline loops: CDR1 ENHRY, CDR2 SYGVKD. CDR3 size: 17 residues. The CDR3: CAISENRATSSTDTQYF. The CDR3 DNA reads as TGTGCCATCAGTGAAAACCGCGCTACCTCCAGCACAGATACGCAGTATTTT.

The CDR3 DNA sequence: TGTGCCAGCTCACCGACAACAGGGATTTATTCACCCCTCCACTTT. The encoded protein is CASSPTTGIYSPLHF. This rearrangement joins TRBV18 to TRBJ1-6; TRBD1 is a possible D gene (6 bases). The CDR3 sequence is 15 residues long. Per the germline V gene, CDR1 is KGHSH and CDR2 is LQKENI. V was shortened by 3 bases and J by 8 bases, with 14 bases between the two germline ends.

This clone was found once. The chain links TRBV9 to TRBJ2-1, with TRBD2 identical over 7 bases. Trimming cost V 0 bases and J 0 bases; bases outside gene matches: 6. The CDR3 runs to 17 residues. CDR1 is SGDLS and CDR2 is YYNGEE in the germline V gene. The CDR3 nucleotides are TGTGCCAGCAGCGTAGAAGCGGGGTTACCCTCCTACAATGAGCAGTTCTTC. Translated: CASSVEAGLPSYNEQFF.